Included here is one T cell receptor beta chain sequence, with context. Its cognate antigen is unknown. This sample stems from a study of shared clonotypes between healthy human individuals. General observations from the study: Depth was large, yet rarefaction showed that sorted-subset sequencing was incomplete.

The donors were all Caucasian adults (living in Nashville, Tennessee). Into CD45RA+ naive and CD45RA-negative memory subsets, the CD4+ cells were split. Trimming cost V 1 base and J 4 bases; bases outside gene matches: 13. The CDR3 sequence is 19 residues long. Germline V gene sequence: CDR1 MGHRA, CDR2 YSYEKL. An even split of each subset's genomic DNA across several immunoSEQ plates was performed. Profiling relied on immunoSEQ multiplex PCR, and the TCRdb table lists in-frame clones only, not all of them. The repertoire holds roughly 640,000 clones, with around 97% as singletons. What was sequenced was naive CD4+ T cells sorted from blood. Indicated subset: CD45RA+ positively selected. The J gene is TRBJ2-2, the V gene TRBV4-1; 9 bases line up with TRBD2. This clonotype originated in a woman aged 25 to 39 in good health. The CDR3 region has the DNA TGCGCCAGCAGCCAAGTTTCGGCGGGAGGGCCCCGAAGCACCGGGGAGCTGTTTTTT. Amino acids: CASSQVSAGGPRSTGELFF.